The sequence of this TCR beta chain was determined in a study of cytotoxic CD8 clonotypes in ibrutinib-treated CLL. This CDR3 contains 14 residues. V lost 0 bases, J lost 1 base, and 6 bases lay in between. The germline V gene has CDR1 MNHNY and CDR2 SVGAGI (reference sequence). This table comes from immunoSEQ multiplex PCR, and its TCRdb copy is limited to in-frame clones, with some not included. The table records roughly 51,000 clones, roughly 53% of them present only once. This clonotype originated in a human donor with chronic lymphocytic leukemia. The material was PBMCs, obtained after 12 months of ibrutinib treatment. The chain joins TRBV6-6 to TRBJ1-1; D remains unclear. As DNA, the CDR3 is TGTGCCAGCAGTTACTCGAGCAGGAACACTGAAGCTTTCTTT. It codes for CASSYSSRNTEAFF.